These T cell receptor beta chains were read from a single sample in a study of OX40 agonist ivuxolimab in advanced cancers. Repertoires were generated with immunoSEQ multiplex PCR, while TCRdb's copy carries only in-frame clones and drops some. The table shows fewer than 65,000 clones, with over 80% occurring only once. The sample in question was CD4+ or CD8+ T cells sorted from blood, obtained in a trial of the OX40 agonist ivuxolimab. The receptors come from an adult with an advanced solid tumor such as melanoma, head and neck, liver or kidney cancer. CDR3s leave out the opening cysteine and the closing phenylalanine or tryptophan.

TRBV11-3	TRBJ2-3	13	ASSLGGQSTDTQY
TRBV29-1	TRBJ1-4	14	SVANPSRATNEKLF
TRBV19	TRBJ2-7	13	ASSSLGQGPYEQY
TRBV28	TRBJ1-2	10	ASSFHSDGYT
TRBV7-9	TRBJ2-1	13	ASSFDSGSYNEQF
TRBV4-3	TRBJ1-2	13	ASSQDLGGNYGYT
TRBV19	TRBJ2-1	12	ASSIGDGYNEQF
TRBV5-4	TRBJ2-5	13	ASSIPQGAQETQY
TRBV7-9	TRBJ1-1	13	ASSLAGQIDTEAF
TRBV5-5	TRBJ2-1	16	ASSPGRGRGGVYNEQF
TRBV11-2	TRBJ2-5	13	ASSLYSGGRGTQY
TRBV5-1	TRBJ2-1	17	ASSKQLAGGPLGYNEQF
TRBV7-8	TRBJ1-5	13	ASSLADRANQPQH
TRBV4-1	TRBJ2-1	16	ASSQVDLGLSSYNEQF
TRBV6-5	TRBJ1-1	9	ASGTAVKAF
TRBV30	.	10	AWSAGFYEQY
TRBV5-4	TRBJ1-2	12	ASSLDRQNYGYT
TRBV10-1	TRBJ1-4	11	ARKGGADEKLF
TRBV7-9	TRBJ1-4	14	AIPSEGVATNEKLF
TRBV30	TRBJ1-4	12	ACHDRAGEEKLF
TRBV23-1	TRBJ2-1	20	ASSQSQSFRGPPLSSYNEQF
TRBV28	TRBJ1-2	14	ASSFPYLDRGYGYT
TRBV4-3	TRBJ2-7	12	ASSQDMASVEQY
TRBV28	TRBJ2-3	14	ASSPPGTISPDTQY
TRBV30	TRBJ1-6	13	AWRKTGVYNSPLH
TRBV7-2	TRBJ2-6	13	ASSQSEAGANVLT
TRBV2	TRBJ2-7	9	ASRQYYEQY
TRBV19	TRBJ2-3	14	ASSISRDTRTDTQY
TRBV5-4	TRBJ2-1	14	ASSLGQASSYNEQF
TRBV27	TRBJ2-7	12	ASRGSGGGHEQY
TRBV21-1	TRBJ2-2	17	ASSPSSSGESKVAGELF
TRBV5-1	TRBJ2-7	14	ASSLLPGPGDYEQY
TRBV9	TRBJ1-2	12	ASSVKGGADGYT
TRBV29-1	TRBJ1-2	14	SVEGNPGPDNYGYT
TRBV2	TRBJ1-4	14	ASRGVEAGGNEKLF
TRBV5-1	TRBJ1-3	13	ASSLVASSGNTIY
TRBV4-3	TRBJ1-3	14	ASSLHRTYSGNTIY
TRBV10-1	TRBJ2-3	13	ASSPRTGLTDTQY
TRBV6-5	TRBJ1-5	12	AIKSAGAGQPQH
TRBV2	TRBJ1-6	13	ASSEETRPPTPLH
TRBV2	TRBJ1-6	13	ASKGFTGANSPLH
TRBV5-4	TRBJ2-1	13	ASSFTGVGGNEQF
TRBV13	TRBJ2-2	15	ASSPPPGTGGTGELF
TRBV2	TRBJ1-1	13	ASSLDRGGNTEAF
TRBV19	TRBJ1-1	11	ASSIQGGTEAF
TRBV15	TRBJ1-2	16	ATSRDVWGQGLRYGYT
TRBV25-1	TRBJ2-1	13	ASRSDRGLGNEQF
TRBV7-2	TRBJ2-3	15	ASSPRLSGGRADTQY
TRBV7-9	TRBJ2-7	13	ASSLDGDRAYEQY
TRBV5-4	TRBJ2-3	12	ASSLEGGRVTQY
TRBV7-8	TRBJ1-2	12	ASSPQTGVGGYT
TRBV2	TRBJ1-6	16	ASRRHYVVETYNSPLH
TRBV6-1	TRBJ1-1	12	ASSPEFRHPVTF
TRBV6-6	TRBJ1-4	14	ASSLSTGSTNEKLF